The 10 T cell receptor beta chains in this list originate from one sample, sequenced in a study of glioma-infiltrating T cells after dendritic cell vaccination. Only in-frame clones appear in the TCRdb table, and some are missing; sequencing was by immunoSEQ multiplex PCR. The sample yields around 73,000 clones, roughly four fifths seen once. The sample in question was blood, obtained before dendritic cell vaccination. These receptors were obtained from a human donor with glioblastoma.

The chain uses TRBV7-2 and TRBJ2-7, with a weak D call TRBD1 (5 bases). This CDR3 has 15 residues. V was pared by 0 bases and J by 4 bases, with 13 bases between. Germline V lookup: CDR1 SGHTA, CDR2 FQGNSA. The CDR3 DNA follows: TGTGCCAGCAGCTTAGCGCTAACCCAGGGTTACGAGCAGTACGTC. It translates to CASSLALTQGYEQYV.

This clone was seen only once. At the DNA level, this CDR3 is encoded by other sequences in the same sample as well. The rearrangement uses TRBV20-1 and TRBJ2-7, with 7 positions matching TRBD1. Per the germline V gene, CDR1 is DFQATT and CDR2 is SNEGSKA (reference sequence). Unmatched junction bases numbered 1, after V lost 5 bases and J lost 3 bases. The CDR3 sequence is 11 residues long. CDR3 coding DNA: TGCAGTGCTCGGGACAGCTACGAGCAGTACTTC. Amino acids: CSARDSYEQYF.

The chain carries TRBV2 and TRBJ2-1; 8 bases map to TRBD2. Trimming took 5 bases from V and 0 from J; bases not matched to a gene: 9. CDR3 length: 17 residues. Germline V gene data show CDR1 as SNHLY and CDR2 as FYNNEI. The CDR3 loop is CASSRRSGGYSYNEQFF. The CDR3 region has the DNA TGTGCCAGCAGTCGACGGAGCGGGGGCTACTCCTACAATGAGCAGTTCTTC.

The chain recombines TRBV5-4 with TRBJ1-1; D perhaps matches TRBD1 (5 bases). V lost 4 bases, J lost 1 base, and 11 bases lay in between. The CDR3 extends over 14 amino acids. The germline V gene has CDR1 SGHNT and CDR2 YYREEE (reference sequence). The CDR3 loop is CASSRSTGNTEAFF. Here the CDR3 DNA reads TGTGCCAGCAGCCGTTCAACAGGGAACACTGAAGCTTTCTTT.

The chain has TRBV27 and TRBJ1-5; the match to TRBD1 covers 7 bases. Germline lookup yields CDR1 MNHEY and CDR2 SMNVEV (reference sequence). The CDR3 contains 14 residues. The trim removed 3 bases at V and 5 bases at J, leaving 4 bases unmatched. CDR3 sequence: CASSFKGADQPQHF. DNA for the CDR3: TGTGCCAGCAGTTTCAAGGGGGCAGATCAGCCCCAGCATTTT.

The chain combines TRBV7-9 with TRBJ2-1; D gene unclear. This CDR3 is built from 14 residues. Trimming removed 7 bases at V and 8 bases at J, with 18 bases between. Germline-derived CDR1 and CDR2 are SEHNR and FQNEAQ (reference sequence). The chain's CDR3 is CASTRVLGSYEQFF. DNA of the CDR3: TGTGCCAGCACCCGAGTCCTAGGTAGTTATGAGCAGTTCTTC. The full variable domain, in which reference TRBV7-9 and TRBJ2-1 provide the parts outside the CDR3, is DTGVSQNPRHKITKRGQNVTFRCDPISEHNRLYWYRQTLGQGPEFLTYFQNEAQLEKSRLLSDRFSAERPKGSFSTLEIQRTEQGDSAMYLCASTRVLGSYEQFFGPGTRLTVL.

This rearrangement joins TRBV19 to TRBJ2-7; 11 bases are a match to TRBD2. V gave up 3 bases and J gave up 0 bases; unmatched junction bases: 7. The germline V gene encodes CDR1 LNHDA and CDR2 SQIVND (reference sequence). The CDR3 totals 17 residues. CDR3 protein: CASSMGLAGGLSYEQYF. The CDR3 DNA reads TGTGCCAGTAGTATGGGGCTAGCGGGGGGACTCTCCTACGAGCAGTACTTC.

V usage is TRBV9 and J usage is TRBJ1-1; D is perhaps TRBD1 (6 bases). The CDR3 length is 12 residues. The germline gives CDR1 SGDLS, CDR2 YYNGEE. V was pared by 7 bases and J by 3 bases, with 10 bases between. CDR3 nucleotide sequence: TGTGCCAGCTCTGGGGGCCACACTGAAGCTTTCTTT. It translates to CASSGGHTEAFF.

The chain joins TRBV5-1 to TRBJ2-1; 7 bases fit TRBD1. This CDR3 is 14 amino acids long. V trimming: 4 bases; J trimming: 5 bases; junction bases outside the gene matches: 6. Germline CDR1 SGHRS, CDR2 YFSETQ. Here the CDR3 DNA reads TGCGCCAGCAGCGGGGGACAGAAAAACAATGAGCAGTTCTTC. It is translated as CASSGGQKNNEQFF. Variable domain in full (rest from reference TRBV5-1 and TRBJ2-1): KAGVTQTPRYLIKTRGQQVTLSCSPISGHRSVSWYQQTPGQGLQFLFEYFSETQRNKGNFPGRFSGRQFSNSRSEMNVSTLELGDSALYLCASSGGQKNNEQFFGPGTRLTVL.

The rearrangement uses TRBV27 and TRBJ2-3; TRBD2 agrees at 8 bases. The trim removed 3 bases at V and 1 base at J, leaving 0 bases unmatched. The germline gives CDR1 MNHEY, CDR2 SMNVEV (reference sequence). This CDR3 has 14 residues. The CDR3 loop is CASSLREGTDTQYF. DNA of the CDR3: TGTGCCAGCAGTTTGCGGGAGGGCACAGATACGCAGTATTTT.